This record covers a single T cell receptor beta chain. The antigen is unknown. This record belongs to a study of blood T cells in healthy people across ages. General study findings and limits: TCR beta diversity, measured per million T cells, fell in a roughly linear way with age.

V shed 8 bases, J shed 0 bases, and the junction held 4 bases outside the gene matches. Per germline, CDR1 LNHNV and CDR2 YYDKDF (reference sequence). The CDR3 has 15 amino acids. There were healthy Caucasian individuals from Russia, aged about 6 to 95, serving as donors. Sample-barcoded 5' priming and a J-beta primer mix drove a second PCR of about 6 to 12 cycles. TCRdb processed the 5' RACE reads anew with MiXCR; each CDR3 protein has one entry. The sample yields roughly 1,700,000 distinct CDR3 sequences, approximately 28% seen once. This sequence was found in a woman under 40 in good health. The sequencing sample was made of blood. V usage is TRBV15 and J usage is TRBJ2-3; 11 bases match TRBD1. The CDR3 sequence is CATGQGAYSTDTQYF. Here the CDR3 DNA reads TGTGCCACCGGACAGGGGGCATATAGCACAGATACGCAGTATTTT.